Following are 5 T cell receptor beta chains from one sample sequenced in a study of blood T cell repertoires in COVID-19. This table comes from immunoSEQ multiplex PCR, and its TCRdb copy is limited to in-frame clones, with some not included. Here the sample spans roughly 100,000 clones, around four fifths being singletons. Input material: peripheral blood. The receptor source for this set is a man in his 60s with active or convalescent COVID-19.

The chain combines TRBV19 with TRBJ1-1, with 8 bases aligning to TRBD1. Per germline, CDR1 LNHDA and CDR2 SQIVND (reference sequence). The CDR3 loop spans 14 amino acids. Trimming removed 7 bases from V and 5 bases from J; junction bases left unmatched: 9. CDR3 nucleotide sequence: TGTGCCAGTAACAGGGGGGCCCTTGGGACTGAAGCTTTCTTT. Translating it yields CASNRGALGTEAFF.

The chain couples TRBV6-1 to TRBJ2-7, with D hard to call. This CDR3 has 13 residues. V dropped 3 bases and J dropped 6 bases, with 12 bases sitting between them. Germline V CDR1 and CDR2: MNHNS, SASEGT. The CDR3 nucleotides read TGTGCCAGCAGTGATTGGGCCCGTTCCGAGCAGTACTTC. Its translation: CASSDWARSEQYF.

The count of this clone is one. This chain connects TRBV7-3 to TRBJ2-1; D perhaps matches TRBD2 (6 bases). The CDR3 has 15 amino acids. Germline V lookup: CDR1 SGHTA, CDR2 FQGTGA. Trimming pared 5 bases from V and 3 bases from J, leaving 14 bases between. CDR3 loop: CASSRGTLDYNEQFF. CDR3 sequence (DNA): TGTGCCAGCAGCCGCGGGACTCTTGACTACAATGAGCAGTTCTTC.

Turning to this clone: The identical CDR3 is also encoded by other nucleotide sequences in the sample. The chain carries TRBV18 and TRBJ1-2; 7 nucleotides align to TRBD1. Germline-derived CDR1 and CDR2 are KGHSH and LQKENI. This CDR3 region has 13 residues. Losses at the gene ends were 5 bases for V and 2 bases for J; bases not matched to a gene: 2. The CDR3 DNA reads TGTGCCAGCTCATCGGGACAGAACTATGGCTACACCTTC. This translates into CASSSGQNYGYTF. Full variable domain (rest looked up from reference TRBV18 and TRBJ1-2): NAGVMQNPRHLVRRRGQEARLRCSPMKGHSHVYWYRQLPEEGLKFMVYLQKENIIDESGMPKERFSAEFPKEGPSILRIQQVVRGDSAAYFCASSSGQNYGYTFGSGTRLTVV.

This chain joins TRBV19 and TRBJ2-1; 7 nucleotides align to TRBD2. Germline-derived CDR1 and CDR2 are LNHDA and SQIVND (reference sequence). The CDR3 is made up of 15 amino acids. The V segment lost 10 bases and the J segment 7 bases; nucleotides outside the gene matches: 16. The CDR3, as DNA: TGTGCCACCAAAGGTGGTGGCGGGAGCAATAATGAGCAGTTCTTC. Its protein product is CATKGGGGSNNEQFF.